This T cell receptor (beta chain) was recovered during a study of shared clonotypes between healthy human individuals. Study conclusions and caveats: Deeper or shallower sequencing was expected to change how clonotypes are shared among donors. Donor scarcity curtailed the genetic and exposure-history diversity represented herein.

On this clone itself: Antigen: not known.

Replicate PCRs for unsorted PBMC used roughly 320 ng DNA (about 27,000 T cell genomes). Sequencing used immunoSEQ multiplex PCR; TCRdb keeps in-frame clones, though not all of them. Of fewer than 650,000 clones listed, just over 75% are singletons. Unsorted samples relied on around 100 million PBMCs, which served as the source of genomic DNA. This clonotype was sampled from a woman aged 40 to 50 in good health. Some clones in this sample may be carry-over from other donors' samples. Sequencing used PBMCs.

CDR3 in DNA: TGTGCCAGCAGTTTCATAGGGGTTAACTATGGCTACACCTTC. It is translated as CASSFIGVNYGYTF. This chain uses TRBV28 with TRBJ1-2; possible D gene TRBD1, 5 bases. CDR3 length equals 14 residues. Germline assignment: CDR1 MDHEN and CDR2 SYDVKM. V was pared by 3 bases and J by 1 base, with 9 bases between.